The subject of this entry is one TCR beta chain. The antigen is unknown. V lost 7 bases and J lost 0, with 19 bases in between. The length of the CDR3 is 17 residues. Only in-frame clones appear in the TCRdb table, and some are missing; sequencing was by immunoSEQ multiplex PCR. The profile shows more than 95,000 clones, 65% to 75% of them singletons. Those with chemo-refractory metastatic non-small-cell lung cancer were treated with focal radiation combined with CTLA-4 blockade using ipilimumab. This sample was taken from a study of radiotherapy plus CTLA-4 blockade in lung cancer. General study results and limits: Blood TCR clones of tumor origin expanded after radiotherapy plus ipilimumab. The best predictor of response was reported to be early blood T cell clone dynamics, with interferon-beta.

The TCR comes from a human donor with non-small cell lung cancer who had a partial response to radiotherapy plus ipilimumab. Some clones in this sample may be carry-over from other donors' samples. The sample consisted of peripheral blood, taken from a patient treated with radiotherapy plus ipilimumab. The chain has TRBV23-1 and TRBJ1-3, with D unclear. TRBV23-1 is an open reading frame whose function is uncertain. The CDR3 DNA reads as TGCGCCAGCACCTCTGAGGGCCTGTTTAGCTCTGGAAACACCATATATTTT. Protein product: CASTSEGLFSSGNTIYF.